The TCR beta chain under discussion was sequenced for a study of blood T cell repertoires in COVID-19. Looking at the study overall: Acute and convalescent COVID-19 specimens originated in the United States, Italy and Spain.

Germline CDR1 and CDR2: LNHNV and YYDKDF (reference sequence). V lost 1 base to trimming and J lost 7 bases; unmatched junction nucleotides: 10. This CDR3 comprises 16 residues. Original processing notes: From reference gene primer amplification, estimates of nucleated cell counts were derived. Only in-frame clones appear in the TCRdb table, and some are missing; sequencing was by immunoSEQ multiplex PCR. V and J calls and clone size come straight from that table; D and trimming were deduced from the DNA. The profile covers fewer than 120,000 clones, with approximately 90% appearing a single time and more than 4% taken by the ten largest.

The chain combines TRBV15 with TRBJ2-1; 7 nucleotides agree with TRBD2. The sequenced sample was peripheral blood. The TCR originated in a human donor in a cohort sampled during active COVID-19. The CDR3 protein is CATSRGSGARFNEQFF. For the CDR3, the DNA is TGTGCCACCAGCAGAGGAAGCGGGGCTAGGTTTAATGAGCAGTTCTTC.